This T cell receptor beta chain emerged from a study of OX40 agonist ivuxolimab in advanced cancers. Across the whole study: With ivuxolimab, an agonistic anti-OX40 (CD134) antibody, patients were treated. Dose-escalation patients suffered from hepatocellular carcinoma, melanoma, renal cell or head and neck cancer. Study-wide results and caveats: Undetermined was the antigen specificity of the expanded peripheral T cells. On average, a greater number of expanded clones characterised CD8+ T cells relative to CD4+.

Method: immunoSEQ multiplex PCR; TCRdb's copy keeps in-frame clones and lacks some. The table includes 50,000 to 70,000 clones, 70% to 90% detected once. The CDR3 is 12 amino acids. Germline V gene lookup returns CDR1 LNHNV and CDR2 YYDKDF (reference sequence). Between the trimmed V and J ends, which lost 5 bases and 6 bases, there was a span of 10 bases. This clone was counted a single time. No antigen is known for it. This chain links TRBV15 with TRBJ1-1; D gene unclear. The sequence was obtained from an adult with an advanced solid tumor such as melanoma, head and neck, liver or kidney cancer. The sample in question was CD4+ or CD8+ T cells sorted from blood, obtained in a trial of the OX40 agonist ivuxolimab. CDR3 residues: CATSGAWAEAFF. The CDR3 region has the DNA TGTGCCACCAGCGGAGCCTGGGCTGAAGCTTTCTTT.